These 10 T cell receptor beta chains originate from one sample sequenced in a study of shared T cell receptors in the human thymus. Clones were read by immunoSEQ multiplex PCR, and TCRdb kept only the in-frame ones, dropping some. The table records more than 550,000 clones, over 75% of them present only once. These same records also appear under a second study, on human thymus T cells.

The sample taken for sequencing was thymocytes. The receptors derive from a boy under two years old with a congenital heart defect.

The chain has TRBV4-3 and TRBJ2-2; TRBD2 is a possible D gene (5 bases). The length of the CDR3 is 15 residues. CDR1 and CDR2 (germline): LGHNA, YSLEER. V was trimmed by 3 bases and J by 5 bases, leaving 13 bases between them. For the CDR3, the DNA is TGCGCCAGCAGCCAGAGGGATTTACGAACCGGGGAGCTGTTTTTT. This sequence encodes CASSQRDLRTGELFF.

The chain employs TRBV5-6 and TRBJ1-6, with D tentatively TRBD1 (6 bases). The CDR3 is 16 amino acids. Germline values: CDR1 SGHDT, CDR2 YYEEEE. V dropped 4 bases and J dropped 6 bases, with 17 bases sitting between them. CDR3 loop: CASSETDRVSNSPLHF. DNA of the CDR3: TGTGCCAGCAGCGAGACGGACAGAGTATCTAATTCACCCCTCCACTTT. The variable domain in full, completed from reference TRBV5-6 and TRBJ1-6, reads DAGVTQSPTHLIKTRGQQVTLRCSPKSGHDTVSWYQQALGQGPQFIFQYYEEEERQRGNFPDRFSGHQFPNYSSELNVNALLLGDSALYLCASSETDRVSNSPLHFGNGTRLTVT.

The gene calls are TRBV4-3 and TRBJ1-6, with a possible D match to TRBD1 (6 bases). This CDR3 region has 16 residues. Germline values: CDR1 LGHNA, CDR2 YSLEER. Between the trimmed V and J ends, which lost 4 bases and 0 bases, there was a span of 10 bases. The CDR3 nucleotides are TGCGCCAGCAGCCCGGACAGCGCCTCCTATAATTCACCCCTCCACTTT. Translated, it gives CASSPDSASYNSPLHF.

J is TRBJ2-2 and V is TRBV19; 7 nucleotides line up with TRBD2. The CDR3 has 20 residues. Germline CDR1 reads LNHDA; CDR2 reads SQIVND (reference sequence). J lost 1 base, V lost 5 bases, and 19 bases had no gene match. The CDR3 is CASSCGGGKNNPWNTGELFF. DNA of the CDR3: TGTGCCAGTAGTTGCGGGGGTGGAAAAAACAACCCATGGAACACCGGGGAGCTGTTTTTT.

This chain joins TRBV28 and TRBJ2-7, with 9 bases matching TRBD2. The trim removed 6 bases at V and 3 bases at J, leaving 6 bases unmatched. The CDR3 covers 14 residues. From germline, CDR1 is MDHEN and CDR2 SYDVKM. CDR3: CASRRLAVIYEQYF. CDR3 DNA: TGTGCCAGCAGGAGACTAGCGGTGATCTACGAGCAGTACTTC. The complete variable domain, with remaining parts taken from reference TRBV28 and TRBJ2-7, reads DVKVTQSSRYLVKRTGEKVFLECVQDMDHENMFWYRQDPGLGLRLIYFSYDVKMKEKGDIPEGYSVSREKKERFSLILESASTNQTSMYLCASRRLAVIYEQYFGPGTRLTVT.

The chain is built from TRBV9 and TRBJ2-2; 8 nucleotides align to TRBD1. J lost 7 bases, V lost 3 bases, and 11 bases had no gene match. There are 16 residues in the CDR3. CDR1 SGDLS and CDR2 YYNGEE come from the germline V gene. Here the CDR3 reads CASSATGGRKVGELFF. CDR3 sequence (DNA): TGTGCCAGCAGCGCCACAGGGGGTAGGAAGGTCGGGGAGCTGTTTTTT.

This sequence joins TRBV10-3 and TRBJ2-1; TRBD2 matches at 9 bases. The CDR3 loop spans 14 amino acids. The V segment lost 2 bases and the J segment 8 bases; nucleotides outside the gene matches: 4. Germline V gene lookup returns CDR1 ENHRY and CDR2 SYGVKD. This chain's CDR3 is CAISEGGRAHEQFF. The CDR3 DNA reads TGTGCCATCAGTGAGGGCGGGAGGGCCCATGAGCAGTTCTTC.

The chain employs TRBV2 and TRBJ2-1, with 12 bases lining up with TRBD2. CDR1 and CDR2 (germline): SNHLY, FYNNEI. After removal of 6 bases from V and 7 bases from J, the junction contained 7 bases not matched to a gene. This CDR3 is 15 amino acids long. The CDR3 DNA is TGTGCCAGCAGCGAACTAGCGGGGGGAAGGAATGAGCAGTTCTTC. This translates into CASSELAGGRNEQFF.

This clone was counted once. One end of the junction fails to match germline, which may point to a read error. The same CDR3 can be traced to other DNA sequences in this sample. This chain uses TRBV5-6 with TRBJ1-6; the match to TRBD1 covers 7 bases. CDR3 length equals 16 residues. Germline V gene data show CDR1 as SGHDT and CDR2 as YYEEEE. CDR3 nucleotides: TGTGCCAGCAGCTTGGGCCACAGGGGAAATAATTCCCCCCTCCACTTT. Translated: CASSLGHRGNNSPLHF.

This chain connects TRBV10-1 to TRBJ1-3; 7 positions agree with TRBD1. Per germline, CDR1 WNHNN and CDR2 SYGVQD (reference sequence). The CDR3 is 16 residues long. V dropped 3 bases and J dropped 0; count of bases not matched to a gene: 5. The CDR3 region is CASSDRYRGSGNTIYF. The CDR3 bases are TGCGCCAGCAGTGACAGATACAGGGGCTCTGGAAACACCATATATTTT.